The 21 T cell receptor beta chains below come from one sample, sequenced in a study of blood T cells in healthy people across ages. A second PCR, run for roughly 7 to 11 cycles, used a sample-barcoded 5' primer plus a J-beta primer mix. TCRdb re-derived calls from the 5' RACE reads in MiXCR, one entry per CDR3 protein. The table has around 820,000 distinct CDR3 sequences, about 25% seen once; the top ten hold roughly 3.5%. This sample was also put to use in a study of T cells of mothers and their children.

The sequencing sample was made of blood. The origin of the receptors is a boy aged 5-17 years in good health.

The chain has TRBV15 and TRBJ2-1; 8 bases are a match to TRBD2. V was clipped by 9 bases and J by 3 bases; unmatched bases: 10. Looked up from germline, CDR1 is LNHNV and CDR2 is YYDKDF (reference sequence). This CDR3 contains 15 residues. The CDR3 nucleotides read TGTGCCACTGGGGATGACGGGGGGGGCTACAATGAGCAGTTCTTC. Translation: CATGDDGGGYNEQFF.

This clonotype was seen a handful of times. V is TRBV7-8 and J is TRBJ2-5, with unresolved D. Germline CDR1 SGHVS, CDR2 FQNEAQ. The germline V and J ends were trimmed by 5 bases and 14 bases, with 18 bases remaining between them. The CDR3 extends over 12 amino acids. Here the CDR3 reads CASSPSLRSPYF. The CDR3 coding sequence is TGTGCCAGCAGCCCGTCGCTTAGATCTCCCTACTTC.

As concerns this clonotype: The junction departs from germline at one end; a sequencing error may be responsible. V and J are TRBV9 and TRBJ1-4, with no clear D. Germline V lookup: CDR1 SGDLS, CDR2 YYNGEE. This CDR3 spans 18 amino acids. The CDR3 DNA reads as TGTGCCGGCAGCGTAGGACGTGAGGAGTTTACAACTAATGAAAAACTGTTTTTT. Its protein product is CAGSVGREEFTTNEKLFF.

This rearrangement joins TRBV5-1 to TRBJ2-7, with D tentatively TRBD2 (7 bases). V was clipped by 0 bases and J by 3 bases, with 13 bases between them. There are 15 residues in the CDR3. Germline V gene sequence: CDR1 SGHRS, CDR2 YFSETQ. The CDR3 nucleotides are TGCGCCAGCAGCTTGGCGGGGGGCCAGCACTACGAGCAGTACTTC. It is translated as CASSLAGGQHYEQYF.

This clonotype was observed a few times. The genes are TRBV7-3 and TRBJ1-1, with D hard to call. The germline CDR1 and CDR2 sequences are SGHTA and FQGTGA. Trimming pared 1 base from V and 7 bases from J, leaving 13 bases between. The CDR3 contains 14 residues. CDR3 nucleotide sequence: TGTGCCAGCAGCTTAAGTGGCGGAAAGGGTGAAGCTTTCTTT. It specifies CASSLSGGKGEAFF.

The chain joins TRBV2 to TRBJ2-6; a weak D match, TRBD2 (5 bases). V lost 4 bases and J 4 bases, leaving 11 bases between the germline ends. Per the germline V gene, CDR1 is SNHLY and CDR2 is FYNNEI. There are 15 residues in the CDR3. Written as DNA, the CDR3 is TGTGCCAGCAGTGTCACTAGGGTCGGGGCCAACGTCCTGACTTTC. Encoded protein: CASSVTRVGANVLTF.

The chain uses TRBV4-1 and TRBJ2-7; the D is unclear. CDR3 size: 14 residues. The V end was cut by 1 base, the J end by 2 bases, with 9 bases between. Germline V lookup: CDR1 MGHRA, CDR2 YSYEKL. The CDR3 loop reads CASSQVIGPYEQYF. The CDR3 DNA reads TGCGCCAGCAGCCAAGTAATTGGTCCCTACGAGCAGTACTTC.

This clonotype occurred a few times. J is TRBJ1-5 and V is TRBV20-1; TRBD1 agrees at 9 bases. Germline-derived CDR1 and CDR2 are DFQATT and SNEGSKA (reference sequence). This CDR3 has 15 amino acids. V gave up 6 bases and J gave up 2 bases; unmatched junction bases: 8. DNA of the CDR3: TGCAGTGCCCGCCGGACAGGGGATGGCAATCAGCCCCAGCATTTT. This encodes CSARRTGDGNQPQHF.

The chain combines TRBV28 with TRBJ2-7, with 8 bases that match TRBD1. J was trimmed by 9 bases and V by 7 bases; bases with no gene match: 23. The CDR3 runs to 17 residues. Per germline, CDR1 MDHEN and CDR2 SYDVKM. CDR3 bases: TGTGCCAGCACCGGCAGGGGGCTAGGCTCCAGAAGTGAATGGCAGTACTTC. This gives the protein CASTGRGLGSRSEWQYF.

J is TRBJ1-2 and V is TRBV30, with D maybe TRBD1 (5 bases). The CDR3 is made up of 14 amino acids. Germline CDR1 and CDR2: GTSNPN and SVGIG (reference sequence). Trimming took off 4 bases at V and 12 bases at J, with 24 bases between the two ends. The CDR3 is CAWIAGTPVGGHTF. In DNA, the CDR3 is TGTGCCTGGATCGCGGGGACGCCCGTCGGAGGCCACACCTTC.

This clonotype was counted a few times. The V and J genes are TRBV12-3 or TRBV12-4 and TRBJ2-7, with D possibly being TRBD1 or TRBD2 (5 bases each). The CDR3 loop spans 15 amino acids. V was clipped by 0 bases and J by 4 bases, with 13 bases between them. The CDR3 here is CASSLAGAAEYEQYF. The CDR3 DNA follows: TGTGCCAGCAGTTTAGCCGGGGCCGCGGAGTACGAGCAGTACTTC.

This clonotype showed up just a few times. The genes are TRBV7-3 and TRBJ2-5, with 12 bases identical to TRBD2. The J call could be wrong; TRBJ2-1 is a better fit for the DNA end. Germline CDR1 and CDR2: SGHTA and FQGTGA. This CDR3 region has 16 residues. In DNA, the CDR3 is TGTGCCAGCAGCCCGAAGACTAGCGGGGGACGAGGTGAGCAGTTCTTC. It translates to CASSPKTSGGRGEQFF.

In its sample, this clonotype was seen a few times. The chain combines TRBV10-3 with TRBJ2-4; 12 bases line up with TRBD1. This CDR3 comprises 14 residues. The germline gives CDR1 ENHRY, CDR2 SYGVKD. Trimming took 6 bases from V and 8 from J; bases not matched to a gene: 5. CDR3 sequence (DNA): TGTGCCATCAGGGGGACAGGGGGCGCGGACATTCAGTACTTC. Its protein is CAIRGTGGADIQYF.

The chain couples TRBV28 to TRBJ2-1; D call uncertain. Trimming took off 5 bases at V and 0 bases at J, with 17 bases between the two ends. Looked up from germline, CDR1 is MDHEN and CDR2 is SYDVKM. This CDR3 has 17 residues. CDR3 coding DNA: TGTGCCAGCAGTCTCCTAGGTGGCGGAAGCTCCTACAATGAGCAGTTCTTC. Protein sequence: CASSLLGGGSSYNEQFF.

The J gene is TRBJ2-7, the V gene TRBV29-1, with 12 bases fitting TRBD1. V gave up 4 bases and J gave up 4 bases; unmatched junction bases: 2. The CDR3 sequence is 13 residues long. Per germline, CDR1 SQVTM and CDR2 ANQGSEA. CDR3: CSVGDRGLYEQYF. The DNA for the CDR3 is TGCAGCGTTGGGGACAGGGGGCTTTACGAGCAGTACTTC.

The chain combines TRBV3-1 with TRBJ2-2; maybe TRBD2 (5 bases). Deletions cut 5 bases from V and 6 bases from J, with 13 bases between. CDR1 is LGHDT, CDR2 YNNKEL, per germline (reference sequence). This CDR3 has 14 residues. The DNA of the CDR3 is TGTGCCAGCAGCTCCGACGGGGAGTCCGGGGAGCTGTTTTTT. Its translation is CASSSDGESGELFF.

This clonotype was counted a few times. The chain couples TRBV20-1 to TRBJ1-2, with D possibly matching TRBD1 (6 bases). CDR1 is DFQATT, CDR2 SNEGSKA, per germline (reference sequence). V gave up 2 bases and J gave up 4 bases, with 29 bases separating them. The CDR3 totals 19 residues. CDR3 nucleotide sequence: TGCAGTGCTAGATCCCCCGCGGGGGCGGGAGGATCTAGTCCCTATGGCTACACCTTC. As protein: CSARSPAGAGGSSPYGYTF.

This clonotype turned up a few times. The chain couples TRBV29-1 to TRBJ2-1, with 8 bases identical to TRBD2. Trimming cost V 6 bases and J 6 bases; bases outside gene matches: 10. Germline CDR1 SQVTM, CDR2 ANQGSEA. The CDR3 runs to 14 residues. In DNA, the CDR3 is TGCAGCGTACTACTAGCGGTGCAACCCAATGAGCAGTTCTTC. It yields the protein CSVLLAVQPNEQFF.

In its sample, this clonotype was seen a few times. V usage is TRBV3-1 and J usage is TRBJ2-7, with 8 bases matching TRBD2. In germline, CDR1 is LGHDT, CDR2 YNNKEL (reference sequence). The CDR3 is 16 residues long. The V segment lost 2 bases and the J segment 5 bases; nucleotides outside the gene matches: 11. CDR3 nucleotide sequence: TGTGCCAGCAGCCAATTCTCCACCGGGACTAGTCACGAGCAGTACTTC. It codes for CASSQFSTGTSHEQYF.

This clonotype was counted between two and nine times. The chain joins TRBV6-6 to TRBJ2-4; 8 positions match TRBD1. The junction had 10 bases not matched to a gene; V was cut back by 6 bases and J by 3 bases. Germline CDR1 MNHNY, CDR2 SVGAGI (reference sequence). This CDR3 region has 16 residues. The CDR3 DNA sequence: TGTGCCAGCAGACAAACCCTCGGGACAGGCAAAAACATTCAGTACTTC. Encoded protein: CASRQTLGTGKNIQYF.

The gene calls are TRBV28 and TRBJ2-5; 11 bases are shared with TRBD1. The closer fit of TRBJ2-1 to the DNA end suggests the J call may be wrong. This CDR3 is built from 14 residues. CDR1 and CDR2 (germline): MDHEN, SYDVKM. CDR3 region: CASIGDRGDHEQFF. The CDR3 DNA reads TGTGCCAGCATCGGGGACAGGGGGGACCATGAGCAGTTCTTC.